A selection of T cell receptor beta chains follows, all from one sample in a study of T cell responses to AZD1222 COVID-19 vaccine. Clones were read by immunoSEQ multiplex PCR, and TCRdb kept only the in-frame ones, dropping some. The table shows around 99,000 clones, with roughly 87% occurring only once. The sequencing used peripheral blood, collected on day 0 of AZD1222 vaccination. These receptors were taken from an adult in good health. Both conserved end residues are part of each CDR3. The D gene is left open where the match is weak. Size is omitted from some rows. Given values are once, few, many or a class for expanded clones.

>TRBV28|TRBD1|once|TRBJ1-1
CASSPGDSYTEAFF
TGTGCCAGCAGTCCCGGGGACAGCTACACTGAAGCTTTCTTT
>TRBV14|NA|NA|TRBJ1-6
CASSQLGRSLNSPLHF
TGTGCCAGCAGCCAACTGGGACGATCCCTGAATTCACCCCTCCACTTT
>TRBV18|TRBD1|NA|TRBJ1-6
CASSPLETGSSPLHF
TGTGCCAGCTCACCCCTGGAGACAGGGTCTTCACCCCTCCACTTT
>TRBV14|TRBD1|NA|TRBJ2-7
CASSRDSQTSYEQYF
TGTGCCAGCAGCCGGGACAGCCAGACATCTTACGAGCAGTACTTC
>TRBV28|NA|NA|TRBJ2-1
CASRLPTRGGQFF
TGTGCCAGCAGGCTCCCTACAAGGGGGGGGCAGTTCTTC
>TRBV6-6|TRBD2|NA|TRBJ2-5
CASSYGLAGNQETQYF
TGTGCCAGCAGTTACGGACTAGCGGGGAACCAAGAGACCCAGTACTTC
>TRBV19|NA|NA|TRBJ1-6
CASRGEVSSYNSPLHF
TGTGCCAGTAGGGGAGAAGTGAGCTCCTATAATTCACCCCTCCACTTT
>TRBV7-2|NA|NA|TRBJ1-5
CASSSMAGYSNQPQHF
TGTGCCAGCAGCTCCATGGCCGGGTATAGTAATCAGCCCCAGCATTTT
>TRBV7-2|TRBD2|once|TRBJ2-1
CASSFGLAGRDEQFF
TGTGCCAGCAGCTTCGGTCTAGCGGGGCGGGATGAGCAGTTCTTC
>TRBV6-6|NA|NA|TRBJ1-6
CASSYSPNSYNSPLHF
TGTGCCAGCAGTTACTCGCCTAACTCCTATAATTCACCCCTCCACTTT
>TRBV5-6|TRBD2|NA|TRBJ2-3
CASSSPGLAGGQRDTQYF
TGTGCCAGCAGCTCGCCGGGTCTAGCGGGGGGGCAGAGGGATACGCAGTATTTT
>TRBV6-5|NA|few|TRBJ2-3
CASSYGGPDTQYF
TGTGCCAGCAGTTACGGCGGCCCAGATACGCAGTATTTT
>TRBV5-5|NA|once|TRBJ1-5
CASSLSSNQPQHF
TGTGCCAGCAGCTTAAGTAGCAATCAGCCCCAGCATTTT
>TRBV2|NA|NA|TRBJ2-5
CAGNTAQETQYF
TGTGCCGGCAACACGGCACAAGAGACCCAGTACTTC
>TRBV24-1|NA|NA|TRBJ2-2
CATSGLAGELFF
TGTGCCACCTCCGGGCTAGCCGGGGAGCTGTTTTTT
>TRBV7-2|NA|few|TRBJ2-3
CASSSRQATDTQYF
TGTGCCAGCAGCTCTAGACAGGCCACAGATACGCAGTATTTT
>TRBV12-3/TRBV12-4|NA|NA|TRBJ2-5
CASSLETQYF
TGTGCCAGCAGTTTGGAGACCCAGTACTTC
>TRBV7-9|NA|medium-sized|TRBJ2-3
CASRSEGGRTDTQYF
TGTGCCAGCAGATCGGAAGGGGGTCGCACAGATACGCAGTATTTT
>TRBV28|NA|NA|TRBJ1-4
CASSLVRGFNEKLFF
TGTGCCAGCAGTTTAGTACGGGGGTTTAATGAAAAACTGTTTTTT
>TRBV5-4|NA|NA|TRBJ2-1
CASSLLVDEQFF
TGTGCCAGCAGCTTACTGGTGGATGAGCAGTTCTTC
>TRBV12-3/TRBV12-4|NA|NA|TRBJ1-1
CASSLQSTEAFF
TGTGCCAGCAGTTTACAGAGCACTGAAGCTTTCTTT
>TRBV19|NA|NA|TRBJ2-5
CASSSRHHLQETQYF
TGTGCCAGTAGTAGCAGACACCATCTACAAGAGACCCAGTACTTC
>TRBV5-6|NA|NA|TRBJ2-1
CASSIERIQYNEQFF
TGTGCCAGCAGCATTGAGAGGATCCAGTACAATGAGCAGTTCTTC
>TRBV29-1|NA|NA|TRBJ2-2
CTYRSVNTGELFF
TGTACTTATCGCTCGGTGAACACCGGGGAGCTGTTTTTT
>TRBV7-2|NA|NA|TRBJ1-1
CASSKHMNTEAFF
TGTGCCAGCAGCAAACATATGAACACTGAAGCTTTCTTT
>TRBV7-2|TRBD2|NA|TRBJ2-3
CASSSQRGGTDTQYF
TGTGCCAGCAGCTCCCAGCGGGGGGGTACAGATACGCAGTATTTT
>TRBV6-5|NA|NA|TRBJ1-5
CASHSLSVPQPQHF
TGTGCCAGCCACTCTCTATCAGTACCCCAGCCCCAGCATTTT
>TRBV11-2|TRBD1|NA|TRBJ1-5
CASSLDAGQGARGNQPQHF
TGTGCCAGCAGCTTAGACGCAGGACAGGGGGCGAGGGGCAATCAGCCCCAGCATTTT
>TRBV18|TRBD1|NA|TRBJ1-4
CASSPGGTANEKLFF
TGTGCCAGCTCCCCAGGGGGGACAGCTAATGAAAAACTGTTTTTT
>TRBV18|NA|NA|TRBJ2-7
CASSDSYEQYF
TGTGCCAGCTCGGACTCCTACGAGCAGTACTTC
>TRBV6-5|NA|NA|TRBJ1-1
CASSSDRMLTEAFF
TGTGCCAGCAGTTCCGACAGGATGTTGACTGAAGCTTTCTTT
>TRBV6-1|NA|NA|TRBJ2-7
CASSEMGGAYEQYF
TGTGCCAGCAGTGAAATGGGGGGTGCCTACGAGCAGTACTTC
>TRBV10-3|TRBD1|NA|TRBJ1-1
CAISGGQGTEAFF
TGTGCCATCAGTGGGGGACAGGGGACTGAAGCTTTCTTT
>TRBV6-2/TRBV6-3|NA|NA|TRBJ2-7
CASSETYEQYF
TGTGCCAGCAGCGAAACCTACGAGCAGTACTTC
>TRBV2|NA|NA|TRBJ1-1
CANRPGNTEAFF
TGTGCCAACAGGCCGGGGAACACTGAAGCTTTCTTT
>TRBV7-9|NA|few|TRBJ2-1
CASSLEKVWDEQFF
TGTGCCAGCAGCTTAGAAAAGGTCTGGGATGAGCAGTTCTTC
>TRBV7-2|NA|NA|TRBJ2-2
CASSLGVATPGELFF
TGTGCCAGCAGCTTAGGGGTGGCCACTCCCGGGGAGCTGTTTTTT
>TRBV6-2/TRBV6-3|NA|NA|TRBJ2-2
CASSYGGPGELFF
TGTGCCAGCAGTTACGGGGGGCCCGGGGAGCTGTTTTTT
>TRBV19|NA|NA|TRBJ1-4
CASSVRGSTNEKLFF
TGTGCCAGTAGTGTCCGGGGATCAACTAATGAAAAACTGTTTTTT
>TRBV27|TRBD1|NA|TRBJ1-1
CASSFHRGRLNTEAFF
TGTGCCAGCAGTTTTCACAGGGGGCGATTGAACACTGAAGCTTTCTTT
>TRBV7-8|TRBD2|once|TRBJ2-1
CASSLVFSGGYNEQFF
TGTGCCAGCAGCTTAGTTTTTAGCGGGGGTTACAATGAGCAGTTCTTC
>TRBV9|NA|NA|TRBJ2-3
CASSGGIGVSTDTQYF
TGTGCCAGCAGCGGAGGGATTGGGGTCAGCACAGATACGCAGTATTTT
>TRBV6-6|NA|NA|TRBJ1-2
CASSYGVSGYTF
TGTGCCAGCAGTTACGGGGTTTCGGGCTACACCTTC
>TRBV6-5|NA|NA|TRBJ1-3
CASSYSSLNSGNTIYF
TGTGCCAGCAGTTACTCGTCTCTGAACTCTGGAAACACCATATATTTT
>TRBV6-5|TRBD1|NA|TRBJ1-2
CASRTGGGYTF
TGTGCCAGCAGGACAGGGGGCGGCTACACCTTC
>TRBV7-8|TRBD2|NA|TRBJ2-1
CASTLPGAGGTNEQFF
TGTGCCAGCACCCTCCCGGGTGCGGGGGGAACCAATGAGCAGTTCTTC
>TRBV3-1/TRBV3-2|TRBD1|NA|TRBJ1-5
CASSQGQGYRSNQPQHF
TGTGCCAGCAGCCAGGGACAGGGATATCGCAGCAATCAGCCCCAGCATTTT
>TRBV5-1|TRBD1|NA|TRBJ2-2
CASSDGQGENTGELFF
TGCGCCAGCAGCGACGGACAGGGAGAGAACACCGGGGAGCTGTTTTTT
>TRBV28|TRBD1|NA|TRBJ2-7
CASSSLSRGQVAFGEQYF
TGTGCCAGCAGTTCCCTCTCCCGGGGACAGGTAGCTTTTGGGGAGCAGTACTTC
>TRBV5-1|TRBD1|few|TRBJ1-2
CASSSLQGMGPYGYTF
TGCGCCAGCAGCTCGTTACAGGGGATGGGACCCTATGGCTACACCTTC
>TRBV18|NA|NA|TRBJ1-2
CASSPGTGYGYTF
TGTGCCAGCTCACCAGGGACTGGCTATGGCTACACCTTC
>TRBV24-1|TRBD1|NA|TRBJ2-1
CATSGPGQGSNEQFF
TGTGCCACCAGTGGCCCGGGACAGGGAAGCAATGAGCAGTTCTTC
>TRBV20-1|NA|NA|TRBJ2-7
CSARDIYEQYF
TGCAGTGCTAGAGACATCTACGAGCAGTACTTC
>TRBV2|TRBD1|NA|TRBJ1-4
CASSYDRVGEKLFF
TGTGCCAGCAGTTACGACAGGGTGGGGGAAAAACTGTTTTTT